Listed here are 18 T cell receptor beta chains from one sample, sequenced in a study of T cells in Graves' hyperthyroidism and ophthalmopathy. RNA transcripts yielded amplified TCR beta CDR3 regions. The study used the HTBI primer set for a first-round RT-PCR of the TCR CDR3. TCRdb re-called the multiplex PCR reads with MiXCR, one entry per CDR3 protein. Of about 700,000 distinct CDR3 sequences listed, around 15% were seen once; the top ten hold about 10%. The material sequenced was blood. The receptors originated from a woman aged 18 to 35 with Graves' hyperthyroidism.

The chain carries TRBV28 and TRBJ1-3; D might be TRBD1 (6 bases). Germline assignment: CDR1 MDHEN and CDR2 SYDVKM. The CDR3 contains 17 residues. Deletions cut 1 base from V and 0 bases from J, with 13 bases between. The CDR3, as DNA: TGTGCCAGCAGTTTATTTCGACAGGCCTCCTCTGGAAACACCATATATTTT. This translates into CASSLFRQASSGNTIYF.

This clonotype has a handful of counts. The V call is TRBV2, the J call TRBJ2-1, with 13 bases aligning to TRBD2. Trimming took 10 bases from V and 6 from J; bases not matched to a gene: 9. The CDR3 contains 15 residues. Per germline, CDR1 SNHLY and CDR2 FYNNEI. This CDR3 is CAIRTSGSGFNEQFF. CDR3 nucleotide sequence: TGTGCCATCCGGACTAGCGGGAGTGGGTTCAATGAGCAGTTCTTC.

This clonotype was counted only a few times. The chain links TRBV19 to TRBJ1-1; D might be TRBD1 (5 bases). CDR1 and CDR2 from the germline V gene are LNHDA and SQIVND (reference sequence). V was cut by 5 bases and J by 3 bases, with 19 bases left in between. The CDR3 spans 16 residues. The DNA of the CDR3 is TGTGCCAGTAGTCTAACCGTAGGGGCCTGGGACACTGAAGCTTTCTTT. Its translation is CASSLTVGAWDTEAFF.

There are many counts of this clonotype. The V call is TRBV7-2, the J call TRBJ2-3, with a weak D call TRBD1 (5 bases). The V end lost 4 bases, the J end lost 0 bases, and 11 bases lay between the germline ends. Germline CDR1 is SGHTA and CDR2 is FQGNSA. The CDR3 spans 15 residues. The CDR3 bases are TGTGCCAGCAGCTCGTACAGGAGTAGCACAGATACGCAGTATTTT. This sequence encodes CASSSYRSSTDTQYF.

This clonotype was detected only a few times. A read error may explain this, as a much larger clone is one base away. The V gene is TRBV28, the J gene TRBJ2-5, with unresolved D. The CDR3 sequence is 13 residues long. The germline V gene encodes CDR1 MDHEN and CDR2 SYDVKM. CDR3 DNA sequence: TGTGCCAGCAGTTTAAAACAGCAAGAGGCCCAGTACTTC. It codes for CASSLKQQEAQYF.

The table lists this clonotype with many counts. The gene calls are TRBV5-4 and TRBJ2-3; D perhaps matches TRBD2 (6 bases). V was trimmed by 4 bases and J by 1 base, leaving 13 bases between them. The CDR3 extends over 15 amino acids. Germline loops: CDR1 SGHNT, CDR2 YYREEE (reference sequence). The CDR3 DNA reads TGTGCCAGCAGCGAAGAGGGACTGCGCACAGATACGCAGTATTTT. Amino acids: CASSEEGLRTDTQYF.

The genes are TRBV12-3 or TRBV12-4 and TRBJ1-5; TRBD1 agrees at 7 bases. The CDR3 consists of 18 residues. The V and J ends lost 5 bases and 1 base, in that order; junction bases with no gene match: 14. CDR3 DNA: TGTGCCAGCAGTATAAGGAACCCGGGACAGCAGAGCAATCAGCCCCAGCATTTT. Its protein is CASSIRNPGQQSNQPQHF.

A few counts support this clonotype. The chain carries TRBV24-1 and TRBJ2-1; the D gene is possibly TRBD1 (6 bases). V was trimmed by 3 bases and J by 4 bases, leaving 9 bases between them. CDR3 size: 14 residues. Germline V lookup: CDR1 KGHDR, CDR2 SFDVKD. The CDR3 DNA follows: TGTGCCACCAGTGATCCCGGGACATACAATGAGCAGTTCTTC. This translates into CATSDPGTYNEQFF.

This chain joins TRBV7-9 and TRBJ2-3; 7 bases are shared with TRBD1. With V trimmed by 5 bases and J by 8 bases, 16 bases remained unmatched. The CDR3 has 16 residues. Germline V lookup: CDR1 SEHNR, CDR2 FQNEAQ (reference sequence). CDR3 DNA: TGTGCCAGCAGCAGCCCGACAGGGTCCGGGTTGGGTACGCAGTATTTT. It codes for CASSSPTGSGLGTQYF.

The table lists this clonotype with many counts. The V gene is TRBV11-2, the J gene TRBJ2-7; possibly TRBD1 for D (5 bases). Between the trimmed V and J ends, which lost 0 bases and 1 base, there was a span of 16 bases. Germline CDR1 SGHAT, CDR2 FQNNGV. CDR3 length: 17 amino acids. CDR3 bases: TGTGCCAGCAGCTTAGATGGGGTGACAGTTAAGTCCTACGAGCAGTACTTC. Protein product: CASSLDGVTVKSYEQYF. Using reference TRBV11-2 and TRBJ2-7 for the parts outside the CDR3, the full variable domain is EAGVAQSPRYKIIEKRQSVAFWCNPISGHATLYWYQQILGQGPKLLIQFQNNGVVDDSQLPKDRFSAERLKGVDSTLKIQPAKLEDSAVYLCASSLDGVTVKSYEQYFGPGTRLTVT.

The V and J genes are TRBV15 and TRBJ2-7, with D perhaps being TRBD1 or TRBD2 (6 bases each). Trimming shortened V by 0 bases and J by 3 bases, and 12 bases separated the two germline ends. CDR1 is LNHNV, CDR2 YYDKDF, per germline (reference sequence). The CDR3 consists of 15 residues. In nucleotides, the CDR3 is TGTGCCACCAGCAGAGAGGGGGGCGGAGGCTACGAGCAGTACTTC. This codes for CATSREGGGGYEQYF.

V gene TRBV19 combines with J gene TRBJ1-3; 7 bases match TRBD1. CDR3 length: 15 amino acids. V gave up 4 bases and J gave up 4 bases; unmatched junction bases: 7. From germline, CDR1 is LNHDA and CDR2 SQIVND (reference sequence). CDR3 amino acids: CASSNLQGTGNTIYF. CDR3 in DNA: TGTGCCAGTAGTAACTTACAGGGGACAGGAAACACCATATATTTT.

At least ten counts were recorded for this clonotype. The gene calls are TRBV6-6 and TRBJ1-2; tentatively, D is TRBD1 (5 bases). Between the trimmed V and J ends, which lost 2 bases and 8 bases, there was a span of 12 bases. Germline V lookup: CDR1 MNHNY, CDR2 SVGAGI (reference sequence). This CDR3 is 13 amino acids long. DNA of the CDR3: TGTGCCAGCAGTTACCTGGGGGAAGGGGGCTACACCTTC. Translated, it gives CASSYLGEGGYTF.

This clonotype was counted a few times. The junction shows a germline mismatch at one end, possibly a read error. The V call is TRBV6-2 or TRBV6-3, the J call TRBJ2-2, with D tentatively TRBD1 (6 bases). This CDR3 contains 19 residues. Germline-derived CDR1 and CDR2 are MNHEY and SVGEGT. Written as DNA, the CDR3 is TGTGCCACCAGTCCACCTTTGGGCCCCGGGACATCCAACACCGGGGAGCTGTTTTTT. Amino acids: CATSPPLGPGTSNTGELFF.

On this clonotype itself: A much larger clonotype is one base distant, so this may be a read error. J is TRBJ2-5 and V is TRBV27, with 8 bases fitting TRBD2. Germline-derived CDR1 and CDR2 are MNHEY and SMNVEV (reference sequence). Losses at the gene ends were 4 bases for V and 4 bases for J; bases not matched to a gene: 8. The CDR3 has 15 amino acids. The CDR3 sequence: CASSYGPGGLETQYF. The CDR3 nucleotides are TGTGCCAGCAGTTATGGACCGGGAGGGTTAGAGACCCAGTACTTC.

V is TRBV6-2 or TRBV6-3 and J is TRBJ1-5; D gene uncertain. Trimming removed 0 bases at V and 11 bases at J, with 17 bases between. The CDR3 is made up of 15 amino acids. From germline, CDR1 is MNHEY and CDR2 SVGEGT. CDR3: CASSYSMTASRAQHF. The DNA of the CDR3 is TGTGCCAGCAGTTACTCGATGACCGCTAGTCGGGCCCAGCATTTT.

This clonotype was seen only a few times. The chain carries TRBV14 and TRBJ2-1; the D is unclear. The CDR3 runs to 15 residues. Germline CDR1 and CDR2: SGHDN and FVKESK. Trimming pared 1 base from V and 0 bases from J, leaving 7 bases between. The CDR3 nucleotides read TGTGCCAGCAGCCAAGTAAGGTTCTCCTACAATGAGCAGTTCTTC. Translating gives CASSQVRFSYNEQFF. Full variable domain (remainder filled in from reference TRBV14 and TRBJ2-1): EAGVTQFPSHSVIEKGQTVTLRCDPISGHDNLYWYRRVMGKEIKFLLHFVKESKQDESGMPNNRFLAERTGGTYSTLKVQPAELEDSGVYFCASSQVRFSYNEQFFGPGTRLTVL.

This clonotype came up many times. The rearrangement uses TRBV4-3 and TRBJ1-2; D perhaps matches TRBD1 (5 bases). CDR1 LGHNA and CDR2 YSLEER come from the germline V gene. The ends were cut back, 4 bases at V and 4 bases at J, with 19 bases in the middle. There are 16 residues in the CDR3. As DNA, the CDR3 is TGCGCCAGCAGCCTCAACGTGGGGGAAGCGAGCTATGGCTACACCTTC. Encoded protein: CASSLNVGEASYGYTF.